The entry below gives a single TCR beta chain sequence along with its context. Only in-frame clones appear in the TCRdb table, and some are missing; sequencing was by immunoSEQ multiplex PCR. The data hold roughly 100,000 clones, with over 75% observed a single time. Germline V lookup: CDR1 KGHDR, CDR2 SFDVKD. Trimming cost V 6 bases and J 2 bases, with 9 bases left between them. The CDR3 is 14 amino acids. The sample originates from a study of blood T cell repertoires in COVID-19. This TCR derives from a human donor in a cohort sampled during active or convalescent COVID-19. Sequenced sample: peripheral blood. The chain uses TRBV24-1 and TRBJ2-2; D may be TRBD2 (5 bases). CDR3 sequence: CATSLGLNTGELFF. In nucleotides, the CDR3 is TGTGCCACCAGTCTCGGACTTAACACCGGGGAGCTGTTTTTT.